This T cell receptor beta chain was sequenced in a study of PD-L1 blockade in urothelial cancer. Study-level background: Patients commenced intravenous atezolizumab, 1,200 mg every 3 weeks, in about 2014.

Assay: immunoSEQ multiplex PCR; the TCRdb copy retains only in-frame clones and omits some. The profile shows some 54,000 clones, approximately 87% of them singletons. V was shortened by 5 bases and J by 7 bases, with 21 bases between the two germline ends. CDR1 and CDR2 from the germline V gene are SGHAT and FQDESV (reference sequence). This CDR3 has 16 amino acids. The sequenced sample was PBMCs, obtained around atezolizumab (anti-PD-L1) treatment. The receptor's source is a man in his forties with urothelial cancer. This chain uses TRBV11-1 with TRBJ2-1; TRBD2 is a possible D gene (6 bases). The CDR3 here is CASSVAPKRRDNEQFF. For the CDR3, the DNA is TGTGCCAGCAGCGTTGCTCCCAAGAGGAGGGATAATGAGCAGTTCTTC.